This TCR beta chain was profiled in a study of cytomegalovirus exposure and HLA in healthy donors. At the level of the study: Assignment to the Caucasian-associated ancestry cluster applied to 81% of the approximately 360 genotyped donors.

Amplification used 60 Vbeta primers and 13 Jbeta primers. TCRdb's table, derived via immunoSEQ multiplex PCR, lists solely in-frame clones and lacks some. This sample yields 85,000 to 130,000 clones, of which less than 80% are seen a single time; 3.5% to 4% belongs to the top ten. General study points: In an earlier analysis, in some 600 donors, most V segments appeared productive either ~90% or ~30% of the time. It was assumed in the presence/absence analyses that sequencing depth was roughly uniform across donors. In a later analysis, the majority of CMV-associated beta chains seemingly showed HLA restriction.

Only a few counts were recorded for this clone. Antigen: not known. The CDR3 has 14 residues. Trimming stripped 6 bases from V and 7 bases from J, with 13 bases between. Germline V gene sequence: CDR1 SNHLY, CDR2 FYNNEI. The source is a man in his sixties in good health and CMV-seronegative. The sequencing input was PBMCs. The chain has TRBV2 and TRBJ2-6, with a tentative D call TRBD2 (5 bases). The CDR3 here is CASRLGDVANVLTF. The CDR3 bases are TGTGCCAGCAGATTGGGAGACGTAGCCAACGTCCTGACTTTC.